This entry lists 6 T cell receptor beta chains sequenced from one sample in a study of early T cells in non-severe SARS-CoV-2 infection. TCRdb redid the calling of the 5' RACE reads with MiXCR, one entry per CDR3 protein. Among fewer than 100,000 distinct CDR3 sequences, approximately 10% were seen once, and the ten largest hold around 5%. The sequenced sample was whole blood. Receptor source: an adult who was a healthcare worker with PCR-confirmed SARS-CoV-2 infection or an uninfected control (not recorded which).

There are a few counts of this clonotype. The chain is built from TRBV29-1 and TRBJ1-2; no clear D. The CDR3 totals 9 residues. V was trimmed by 3 bases and J by 7 bases, leaving 3 bases between them. Per the germline V gene, CDR1 is SQVTM and CDR2 is ANQGSEA. The CDR3 sequence is CSVDFGYTF. The CDR3 DNA reads as TGCAGCGTTGATTTTGGCTACACCTTC.

The chain recombines TRBV3-1 with TRBJ2-3; TRBD2 aligns across 9 bases. This CDR3 has 17 amino acids. V lost 3 bases to trimming and J lost 2 bases; unmatched junction nucleotides: 9. The germline gives CDR1 LGHDT, CDR2 YNNKEL (reference sequence). The CDR3 region has the DNA TGTGCCAGCAGCCAGGAAACTAGCGGGCTTTACACAGATACGCAGTATTTT. Protein sequence: CASSQETSGLYTDTQYF.

This clonotype was recorded many times. This sequence joins TRBV11-2 and TRBJ2-7; possible D gene TRBD2, 5 bases. The CDR3 has 15 residues. V was pared by 5 bases and J by 2 bases, with 16 bases between. Germline lookup yields CDR1 SGHAT and CDR2 FQNNGV. CDR3 loop: CASSTSSGIAYEQYF. CDR3 sequence (DNA): TGTGCCAGCAGCACCTCGTCGGGGATCGCCTACGAGCAGTACTTC.

This clonotype appeared once. The chain couples TRBV18 to TRBJ1-1; D is uncertain. Per germline, CDR1 KGHSH and CDR2 LQKENI. This CDR3 spans 12 amino acids. V shed 5 bases and J shed 1 base, with 5 bases lying between them. CDR3 nucleotide sequence: TGTGCCAGCTCAAGCCCGAACACTGAAGCTTTCTTT. Its protein product is CASSSPNTEAFF.

The rearrangement uses TRBV5-4 and TRBJ2-2, with D unresolved. The CDR3 runs 16 residues. Trimming took 4 bases from V and 0 from J, leaving 13 bases between them. CDR1 and CDR2 from the germline V gene are SGHNT and YYREEE (reference sequence). The CDR3 DNA is TGTGCCAGCAGCGAAGGTCGGCGGACGAACACCGGGGAGCTGTTTTTT. Translation gives CASSEGRRTNTGELFF.

This clonotype was seen many times. This chain joins TRBV6-5 and TRBJ2-1; D is unresolved. V lost 6 bases and J lost 3, with 9 bases in between. Germline CDR1 reads MNHEY; CDR2 reads SVGAGI. This CDR3 is 13 amino acids long. CDR3 sequence: CASSYRIYNEQFF. The CDR3 DNA follows: TGTGCCAGCAGCTACCGGATCTACAATGAGCAGTTCTTC.